The rows below give T cell receptor beta chains drawn from one sample of a study of blood T cells in healthy people across ages. From the 5' RACE reads, TCRdb called clonotypes with MiXCR, one entry per CDR3 protein. The profile shows about a million distinct CDR3 sequences, about 44% of them singletons. The sample consisted of blood. The origin of the receptors is a man younger than 45 in good health. Both conserved end residues are part of each CDR3. The D gene is left open where the match is weak.

CASSSSGLAGNEQYF	TRBV12-3/TRBV12-4	TRBJ2-5	TRBD2
CASSPPLPGATSTDTQYF	TRBV18	TRBJ2-3	-
CVGLRDGRVDTQYF	TRBV20-1	TRBJ2-3	-
CSARDKGPNKPQHF	TRBV20-1	TRBJ1-5	-
CAISREGADWNYGYTF	TRBV10-3	TRBJ1-2	-
CASSYSETGTDTQYF	TRBV6-5	TRBJ2-3	-
CASSLTQGVPVYEQYF	TRBV2	TRBJ2-7	-
CAWTTGYGYTF	TRBV30	TRBJ1-2	-
CASSSPPGSSDEQFF	TRBV7-9	TRBJ2-1	-
CASSFGPGAPNTEAFF	TRBV12-3/TRBV12-4	TRBJ1-1	-
CASRWSLGQTNPYQETQYF	TRBV6-2/TRBV6-3	TRBJ2-5	TRBD1
CASSSGQGLEFRSGYTF	TRBV5-1	TRBJ1-2	TRBD1
CASSQADGNNQPQHF	TRBV3-1	TRBJ1-5	-
CSGGDTEEKLFF	TRBV29-1	TRBJ1-4	-
CASSLSPTVYNSPLHF	TRBV12-3/TRBV12-4	TRBJ1-6	-
CAISDDSYPLYGYTF	TRBV10-3	TRBJ1-2	-
CASSQAVRSRGNEQFF	TRBV4-2	TRBJ2-1	-